The 14 T cell receptor beta chains below all came from one sample that was sequenced in a study of cytotoxic CD8 clonotypes in ibrutinib-treated CLL. The assay was immunoSEQ multiplex PCR, and TCRdb's table has in-frame clones only and misses some. The sample lists approximately 29,000 clones, 62% occurring once. Here the sequenced sample was PBMCs, taken before ibrutinib treatment. These receptor sequences come from a human donor with chronic lymphocytic leukemia.

The genes are TRBV7-2 and TRBJ2-7; D gene unclear. Germline CDR1 and CDR2: SGHTA and FQGNSA. This CDR3 region has 13 residues. Trimming took 1 base from V and 3 from J, leaving 7 bases between them. CDR3 bases: TGTGCCAGCAGCTTAGGGGGTTACTACGAGCAGTACTTC. Its protein is CASSLGGYYEQYF.

The chain uses TRBV29-1 and TRBJ2-7, with TRBD2 matching 9 bases. J gave up 3 bases and V 3 bases, and 9 bases lay outside the gene matches. Germline V gives CDR1 SQVTM, CDR2 ANQGSEA. CDR3 length: 15 residues. CDR3 amino acids: CSVDTAGGPGYEQYF. The CDR3 DNA reads TGCAGCGTTGATACGGCGGGAGGGCCGGGCTACGAGCAGTACTTC.

The chain carries TRBV25-1 and TRBJ1-5, with unresolved D. Germline-derived CDR1 and CDR2 are MGHDK and SYGVNS. The V and J ends lost 4 bases and 10 bases respectively, with 14 bases between them. CDR3 length equals 13 residues. The CDR3 sequence is CASSGGGVGPQHF. In DNA, the CDR3 is TGTGCCAGCAGTGGGGGAGGAGTAGGACCCCAGCATTTT.

This clone occurred a few times. The chain employs TRBV5-4 and TRBJ2-1; TRBD2 agrees at 14 bases. The CDR3 sequence is 15 residues long. The trim removed 2 bases at V and 6 bases at J, leaving 1 base unmatched. The germline gives CDR1 SGHNT, CDR2 YYREEE (reference sequence). This CDR3 is CASSFGTSGSNEQFF. CDR3 DNA sequence: TGTGCCAGCAGCTTTGGGACTAGCGGGAGCAATGAGCAGTTCTTC.

J is TRBJ1-4 and V is TRBV5-6; D is uncertain. Germline CDR1 and CDR2: SGHDT and YYEEEE. V dropped 0 bases and J dropped 7 bases, with 7 bases sitting between them. CDR3 length equals 13 residues. The CDR3 DNA follows: TGTGCCAGCAGCTTGGCGGGAGGTGAAAAACTGTTTTTT. Translation gives CASSLAGGEKLFF.

In this sample, this clone is medium-sized. The chain recombines TRBV4-2 with TRBJ1-2; maybe TRBD1 (5 bases). The V gene's germline CDR1 is LGHNA and CDR2 YNFKEQ. The CDR3 spans 17 residues. Trimming pared 0 bases from V and 2 bases from J, leaving 16 bases between. The CDR3 DNA follows: TGTGCCAGCAGCCAAGACCCTGGGGGAAAGGACAACTATGGCTACACCTTC. This translates into CASSQDPGGKDNYGYTF.

This clone was observed a few times. This chain connects TRBV30 to TRBJ2-1, with TRBD2 identical over 7 bases. The CDR3 consists of 15 residues. V shed 3 bases and J 3 bases; nucleotides not matched to a gene: 8. The germline V gene encodes CDR1 GTSNPN and CDR2 SVGIG (reference sequence). CDR3 in DNA: TGTGCCTGGAGACACATAGCGGGCGGCTACAATGAGCAGTTCTTC. Its translation is CAWRHIAGGYNEQFF.

V is TRBV9 and J is TRBJ1-3, with 7 bases lining up with TRBD1. Germline V gene sequence: CDR1 SGDLS, CDR2 YYNGEE. Trimming took 0 bases from V and 8 from J; bases not matched to a gene: 5. CDR3 size: 14 residues. CDR3 in DNA: TGTGCCAGCAGCGTAGATCGACAGGGCGACACCATATATTTT. Translating gives CASSVDRQGDTIYF. Combining the CDR3 with reference TRBV9 and TRBJ1-3 gives the whole variable domain DSGVTQTPKHLITATGQRVTLRCSPRSGDLSVYWYQQSLDQGLQFLIQYYNGEERAKGNILERFSAQQFPDLHSELNLSSLELGDSALYFCASSVDRQGDTIYFGEGSWLTVV.

The chain combines TRBV7-9 with TRBJ2-7; 8 bases map to TRBD1. CDR3 length: 16 residues. CDR1 and CDR2 (germline): SEHNR, FQNEAQ (reference sequence). V was clipped by 1 base and J by 5 bases; unmatched bases: 10. DNA of the CDR3: TGTGCCAGCAGCTTAGTGGGAGACAGGGGAGGAAACGAGCAGTACTTC. Encoded protein: CASSLVGDRGGNEQYF. The whole variable domain, filled in from reference TRBV7-9 and TRBJ2-7, reads DTGVSQNPRHKITKRGQNVTFRCDPISEHNRLYWYRQTLGQGPEFLTYFQNEAQLEKSRLLSDRFSAERPKGSFSTLEIQRTEQGDSAMYLCASSLVGDRGGNEQYFGPGTRLTVT.

This clone was seen more than once but under ten times. The chain uses TRBV6-6 and TRBJ1-2; TRBD1 agrees at 12 bases. V shed 2 bases, J shed 11 bases, and the junction held 3 bases outside the gene matches. The CDR3 has 13 amino acids. Germline-derived CDR1 and CDR2 are MNHNY and SVGAGI (reference sequence). The CDR3 loop is CASSYGTGGGYTF. CDR3 in DNA: TGTGCCAGCAGTTACGGGACAGGGGGCGGGTACACCTTC.

The DNA of the CDR3 is TGCGCCAGCAGCTTGAACTACCGGGACAGGGAGAACACCGGGGAGCTGTTTTTT. It yields the protein CASSLNYRDRENTGELFF. V usage is TRBV5-1 and J usage is TRBJ2-2, with 9 positions matching TRBD1. This CDR3 has 18 amino acids. V trimming: 1 base; J trimming: 1 base; junction bases outside the gene matches: 8. CDR1 and CDR2 (germline): SGHRS, YFSETQ.

This sequence joins TRBV6-1 and TRBJ2-1, with 10 bases lining up with TRBD2. The CDR3 extends over 17 amino acids. Germline V lookup: CDR1 MNHNS, CDR2 SASEGT. V lost 1 base and J lost 7; bases outside the gene matches: 10. This chain's CDR3 is CASSEEFPSGRSNEQFF. The CDR3 coding sequence is TGTGCCAGCAGTGAAGAGTTCCCTAGCGGGAGATCGAATGAGCAGTTCTTC.

This clone appeared a few times. This chain joins TRBV7-9 and TRBJ2-5; 14 positions agree with TRBD2. The CDR3 is 17 residues long. V was clipped by 2 bases and J by 3 bases; unmatched bases: 5. Germline assignment: CDR1 SEHNR and CDR2 FQNEAQ (reference sequence). The CDR3 sequence: CASSLSPGLAGEETQYF. CDR3 sequence (DNA): TGTGCCAGCAGCTTATCGCCGGGACTAGCGGGAGAAGAGACCCAGTACTTC.

This clone turned up a few times. The chain recombines TRBV28 with TRBJ1-2; no clear D gene. Germline CDR1 and CDR2: MDHEN and SYDVKM. Trimming stripped 4 bases from V and 4 bases from J, with 16 bases between. This CDR3 has 15 residues. The CDR3 DNA is TGTGCCAGCAGTTCCGACCGCCCGCAGTTCTATGGCTACACCTTC. Protein sequence: CASSSDRPQFYGYTF.